This T cell receptor beta chain was obtained from a study of radiotherapy plus CTLA-4 blockade in lung cancer. The method was immunoSEQ multiplex PCR; TCRdb's version includes in-frame clones alone and lacks a portion of them. This sample carries some 60,000 clones, roughly three quarters of them seen once, and the ten largest clones take about 3%. The clonotype was recovered from a human donor with non-small cell lung cancer who had a complete response to radiotherapy plus ipilimumab. The sequencing used peripheral blood, collected from a patient treated with radiotherapy plus ipilimumab.

The CDR3 loop is CASSQAPGVSSYEQYF. CDR3 nucleotides: TGTGCCAGCAGCCAAGCCCCCGGGGTTAGCTCCTACGAGCAGTACTTC. This chain joins TRBV7-2 and TRBJ2-7; a possible D gene is TRBD2 (5 bases). Between the trimmed V and J ends, which lost 5 bases and 0 bases, there was a span of 17 bases. CDR1 is SGHTA and CDR2 is FQGNSA in the germline V gene. CDR3 length: 16 amino acids.